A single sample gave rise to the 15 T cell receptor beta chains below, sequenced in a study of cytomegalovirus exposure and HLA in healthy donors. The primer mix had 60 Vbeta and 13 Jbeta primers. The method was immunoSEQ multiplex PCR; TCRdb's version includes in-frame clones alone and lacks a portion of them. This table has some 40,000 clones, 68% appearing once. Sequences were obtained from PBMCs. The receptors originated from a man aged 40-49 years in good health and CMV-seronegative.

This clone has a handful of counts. In DNA form, the CDR3 reads TGCGCCAGCAGCCAATTCCCCGGGACTAGCGGCTCCTACGAGCAGTACTTC. It yields the protein CASSQFPGTSGSYEQYF. The rearrangement links TRBV4-3 to TRBJ2-7, with 11 bases identical to TRBD2. The CDR3 covers 17 residues. Germline V gives CDR1 LGHNA, CDR2 YSLEER. The trim removed 2 bases at V and 0 bases at J, leaving 6 bases unmatched.

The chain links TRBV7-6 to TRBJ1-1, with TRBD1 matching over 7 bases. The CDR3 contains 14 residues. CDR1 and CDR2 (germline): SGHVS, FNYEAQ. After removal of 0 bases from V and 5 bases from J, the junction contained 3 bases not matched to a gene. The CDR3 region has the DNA TGTGCCAGCAGCTTAGCGGCAGGGGGAACTGAAGCTTTCTTT. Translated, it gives CASSLAAGGTEAFF.

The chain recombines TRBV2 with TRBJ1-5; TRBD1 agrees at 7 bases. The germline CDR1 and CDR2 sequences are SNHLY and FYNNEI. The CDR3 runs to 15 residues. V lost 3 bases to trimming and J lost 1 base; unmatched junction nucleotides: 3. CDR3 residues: CASSENRGSNQPQHF. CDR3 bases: TGTGCCAGCAGTGAGAACAGGGGAAGCAATCAGCCCCAGCATTTT.

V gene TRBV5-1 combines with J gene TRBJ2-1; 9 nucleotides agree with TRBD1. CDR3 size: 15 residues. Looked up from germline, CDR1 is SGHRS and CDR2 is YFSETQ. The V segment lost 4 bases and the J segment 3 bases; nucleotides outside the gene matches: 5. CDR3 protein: CASSQGQGGYNEQFF. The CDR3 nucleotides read TGCGCCAGCAGCCAGGGACAGGGTGGCTACAATGAGCAGTTCTTC.

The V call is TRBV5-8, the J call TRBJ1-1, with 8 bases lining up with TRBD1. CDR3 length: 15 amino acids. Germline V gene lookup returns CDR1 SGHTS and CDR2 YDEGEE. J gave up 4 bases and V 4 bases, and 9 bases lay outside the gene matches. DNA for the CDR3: TGTGCCAGCAGCAAGTACAGGGGGTTGAGCACTGAAGCTTTCTTT. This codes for CASSKYRGLSTEAFF.

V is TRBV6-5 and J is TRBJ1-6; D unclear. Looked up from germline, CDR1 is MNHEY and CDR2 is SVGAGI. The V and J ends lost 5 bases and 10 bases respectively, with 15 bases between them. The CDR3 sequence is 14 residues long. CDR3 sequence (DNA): TGTGCCAGCAGTGAAACAGTGTCATCATCACCCCTCCACTTT. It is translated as CASSETVSSSPLHF.

In nucleotides, the CDR3 is TGTGCCAGCAGTGGGGGGGGCGCCCACTATGGCTACACCTTC. Encoded protein: CASSGGGAHYGYTF. The rearrangement joins TRBV6-1 to TRBJ1-2, with a weak D call TRBD1 (6 bases). The CDR3 runs 14 residues. The V gene lost 4 bases and the J gene lost 3 bases, with 12 bases spanning the gap. CDR1 and CDR2 from the germline V gene are MNHNS and SASEGT.

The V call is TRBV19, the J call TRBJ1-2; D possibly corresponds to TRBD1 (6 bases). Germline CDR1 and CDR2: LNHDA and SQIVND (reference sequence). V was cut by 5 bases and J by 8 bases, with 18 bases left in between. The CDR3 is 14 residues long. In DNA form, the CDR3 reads TGTGCCAGTAGTCCCCCCACAGGGCTCAGGGGCTACACCTTC. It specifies CASSPPTGLRGYTF.

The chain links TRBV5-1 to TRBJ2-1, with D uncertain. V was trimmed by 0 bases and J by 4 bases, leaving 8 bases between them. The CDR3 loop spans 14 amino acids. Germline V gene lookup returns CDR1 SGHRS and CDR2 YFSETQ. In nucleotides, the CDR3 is TGCGCCAGCAGCTTGGTTGAGGCTTACAATGAGCAGTTCTTC. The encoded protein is CASSLVEAYNEQFF.

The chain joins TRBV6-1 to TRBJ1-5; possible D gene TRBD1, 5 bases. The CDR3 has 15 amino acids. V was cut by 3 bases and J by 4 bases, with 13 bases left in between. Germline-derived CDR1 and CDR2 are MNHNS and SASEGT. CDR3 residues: CASSELGGSNQPQHF. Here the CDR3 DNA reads TGTGCCAGCAGTGAGCTTGGGGGGTCAAATCAGCCCCAGCATTTT.

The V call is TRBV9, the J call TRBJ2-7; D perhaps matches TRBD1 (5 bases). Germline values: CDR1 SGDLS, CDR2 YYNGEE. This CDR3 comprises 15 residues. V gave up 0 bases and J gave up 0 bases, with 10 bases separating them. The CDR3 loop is CASSVGGTLSYEQYF. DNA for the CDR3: TGTGCCAGCAGCGTAGGGGGCACCCTCTCCTACGAGCAGTACTTC.

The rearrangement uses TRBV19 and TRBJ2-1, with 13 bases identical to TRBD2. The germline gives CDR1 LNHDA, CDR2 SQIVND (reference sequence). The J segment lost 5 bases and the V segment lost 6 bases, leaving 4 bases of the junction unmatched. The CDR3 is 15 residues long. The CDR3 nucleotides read TGTGCCAGTAGCTCGGGACTAGCGGGGAACAATGAGCAGTTCTTC. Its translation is CASSSGLAGNNEQFF.

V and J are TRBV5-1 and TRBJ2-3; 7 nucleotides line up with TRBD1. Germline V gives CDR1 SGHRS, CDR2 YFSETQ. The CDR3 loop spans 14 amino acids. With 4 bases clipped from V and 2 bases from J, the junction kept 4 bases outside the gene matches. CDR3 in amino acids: CASSPGQATDTQYF. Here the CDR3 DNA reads TGCGCCAGCAGCCCCGGACAGGCCACAGATACGCAGTATTTT.

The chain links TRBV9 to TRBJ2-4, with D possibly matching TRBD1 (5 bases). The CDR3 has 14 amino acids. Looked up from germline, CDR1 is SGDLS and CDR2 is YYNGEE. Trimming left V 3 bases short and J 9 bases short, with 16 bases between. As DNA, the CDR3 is TGTGCCAGCAGCGCAATCGGACAACTGGGCATTCAGTACTTC. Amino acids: CASSAIGQLGIQYF.

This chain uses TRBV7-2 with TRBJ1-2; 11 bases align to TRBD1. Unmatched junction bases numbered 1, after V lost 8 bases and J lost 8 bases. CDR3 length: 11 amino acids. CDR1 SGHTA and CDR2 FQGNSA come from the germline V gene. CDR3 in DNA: TGTGCCAGCGGGACAGGGGGAGGCTACACCTTC. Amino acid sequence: CASGTGGGYTF. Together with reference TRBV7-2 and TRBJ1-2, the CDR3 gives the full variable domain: GAGVSQSPSNKVTEKGKDVELRCDPISGHTALYWYRQSLGQGLEFLIYFQGNSAPDKSGLPSDRFSAERTGGSVSTLTIQRTQQEDSAVYLCASGTGGGYTFGSGTRLTVV.